The clone carrying this T cell receptor (beta chain) was counted ten times or more. The antigen remains unidentified. This CDR3 comprises 15 residues. The V segment lost 4 bases and the J segment 8 bases; nucleotides outside the gene matches: 12. CDR1 is SGHRS, CDR2 YFSETQ, per germline. This entry belongs to a study of CD8 T cells in ankylosing spondylitis. Study-wide results and limits: CD8+ by phenotype, disease-linked clones were relatively rare in peripheral blood. Blood from ankylosing spondylitis patients appeared to carry a characteristic roughly 8-variant TCR beta motif.

TCRdb reanalysed the 5' RACE reads using MiXCR and keeps one entry per CDR3 protein. The sample records under 850,000 distinct CDR3 sequences, under 20% being singletons. The chain has TRBV5-1 and TRBJ2-1; 7 nucleotides match TRBD2. The clonotype originates from a male donor with ankylosing spondylitis. The source material was blood, either unsorted or a sorted T cell fraction (not recorded which). The CDR3 region has the DNA TGCGCCAGCAGCGTGGCGGGGGAGACCTTCGATGAGCAGTTCTTC. Translating gives CASSVAGETFDEQFF.